The rows below give T cell receptor beta chains drawn from one sample of a study of T cell responses to AZD1222 COVID-19 vaccine. Method: immunoSEQ multiplex PCR; TCRdb's copy keeps in-frame clones and lacks some. The sample records 110,000 to 150,000 clones, 92% being singletons. Sample: peripheral blood, taken on day 0 of AZD1222 vaccination. The receptors originated from an adult in good health. CDR3s include the opening cysteine and the closing phenylalanine or tryptophan. D genes are given only for firm matches. Only part of the rows carry a size: once, few, many, or a class if the clone is expanded.

j_call clone_size v_call d_call cdr3_aa cdr3_nt
TRBJ2-3 NA TRBV5-6 NA CASSLKGRSTDTQYF TGTGCCAGCAGCTTGAAGGGTAGGAGCACAGATACGCAGTATTTT
TRBJ2-1 NA TRBV4-2 TRBD2 CASRLTSGSAREQFF TGTGCCAGCAGACTAACTAGCGGGAGCGCTAGAGAGCAGTTCTTC
TRBJ1-4 NA TRBV7-2 NA CASSAFTGQEEKLFF TGTGCCAGCAGCGCTTTTACAGGGCAGGAGGAAAAACTGTTTTTT
TRBJ2-1 NA TRBV18 NA CASSPREMYNEQFF TGTGCCAGCTCACCCCGGGAGATGTACAATGAGCAGTTCTTC
TRBJ2-2 NA TRBV27 NA CASSFRRLGAGELFF TGTGCCAGCAGTTTCCGTCGATTAGGCGCTGGGGAGCTGTTTTTT
TRBJ2-1 NA TRBV6-2/TRBV6-3 TRBD2 CASSSLGLAGFLYNEQFF TGTGCCAGCAGCTCCTTGGGACTAGCGGGGTTCCTCTACAATGAGCAGTTCTTC
TRBJ2-1 few TRBV10-3 TRBD1 CATLDRGPSDEQFF TGTGCCACCCTCGACAGGGGTCCCTCCGATGAGCAGTTCTTC
TRBJ2-7 NA TRBV24-1 NA CATSVPGRHEQYF TGTGCCACCAGTGTACCAGGCCGGCACGAGCAGTACTTC
TRBJ2-2 NA TRBV2 NA CASSENRGPGELFF TGTGCCAGCAGTGAGAATAGAGGGCCCGGGGAGCTGTTTTTT
TRBJ2-5 NA TRBV2 TRBD1 CASSEWDRAGETQYF TGTGCCAGCAGTGAATGGGACAGGGCGGGGGAGACCCAGTACTTC
TRBJ2-3 NA TRBV27 NA CASSWLDTQYF TGTGCCAGCAGTTGGTTAGATACGCAGTATTTT
TRBJ2-7 NA TRBV28 TRBD2 CASSFVGRAYEQYF TGTGCCAGCAGTTTTGTCGGGAGGGCCTACGAGCAGTACTTC
TRBJ1-2 NA TRBV9 NA CASSPQTANYGYTF TGTGCCAGCAGCCCCCAGACGGCCAACTATGGCTACACCTTC
TRBJ2-6 NA TRBV18 NA CASSPEAVRANVLTF TGTGCCAGCTCACCCGAGGCGGTAAGGGCCAACGTCCTGACTTTC
TRBJ1-6 NA TRBV5-1 NA CASSLEGGGYNSPLHF TGCGCCAGCAGCTTGGAGGGGGGGGGTTATAATTCACCCCTCCACTTT
TRBJ2-7 NA TRBV5-1 NA CASSLTGTTQGYEQYF TGCGCCAGCAGCTTGACCGGTACTACTCAAGGTTACGAGCAGTACTTC
TRBJ2-5 few TRBV6-4 TRBD2 CASSGLAGSETQYF TGTGCCAGCAGTGGGCTAGCGGGATCCGAGACCCAGTACTTC
TRBJ2-7 NA TRBV2 TRBD1 CASRGQAAYEQYF TGTGCCAGCAGGGGACAGGCCGCCTACGAGCAGTACTTC
TRBJ2-1 few TRBV19 NA CASTDRPTVLYNEQFF TGTGCCAGTACGGACAGACCCACCGTACTATACAATGAGCAGTTCTTC
TRBJ2-7 NA TRBV10-2 NA CASSLGGTLSYEQYF TGCGCCAGCAGTTTGGGGGGAACCCTTTCCTACGAGCAGTACTTC
TRBJ2-1 NA TRBV18 NA CASSPAVSSYNEQFF TGTGCCAGCTCACCAGCGGTGAGCTCCTACAATGAGCAGTTCTTC
TRBJ1-2 once TRBV27 NA CASRGYDGYTF TGTGCCAGCAGGGGGTACGATGGCTACACCTTC
TRBJ2-1 NA TRBV19 NA CARSRGRAAYNEQFF TGTGCCAGGTCTAGAGGGCGGGCCGCCTACAATGAGCAGTTCTTC
TRBJ1-2 NA TRBV7-2 TRBD1 CASSRQGVGYTF TGTGCCAGCAGTCGACAGGGCGTTGGCTACACCTTC
TRBJ2-1 NA TRBV28 NA CASMTVSSDNEQFF TGTGCCAGCATGACAGTTAGCAGCGACAATGAGCAGTTCTTC
TRBJ2-4 once TRBV30 NA CAWITTLAKNIQYF TGTGCCTGGATAACCACCCTAGCCAAAAACATTCAGTACTTC
TRBJ2-3 NA TRBV6-2/TRBV6-3 NA CASSYGPGLADTQYF TGTGCCAGCAGTTACGGTCCAGGGTTGGCAGATACGCAGTATTTT
TRBJ2-7 NA TRBV18 NA CASSPQSEQYF TGTGCCAGCTCACCACAGTCCGAGCAGTACTTC
TRBJ2-7 NA TRBV4-3 NA CASSLGVRYEQYF TGCGCCAGCAGCCTAGGGGTTCGCTACGAGCAGTACTTC
TRBJ2-7 once TRBV15 TRBD1 CATSISGGESYEQYF TGTGCCACCAGCATATCAGGGGGCGAGTCCTACGAGCAGTACTTC
TRBJ2-7 NA TRBV19 NA CASSPGGSRDEQYF TGTGCCAGTAGCCCCGGGGGATCGAGAGACGAGCAGTACTTC
TRBJ2-2 NA TRBV19 TRBD2 CASSIDVSGVRNTGELFF TGTGCCAGTAGTATAGACGTCAGCGGGGTGCGGAACACCGGGGAGCTGTTTTTT
TRBJ2-7 NA TRBV6-5 TRBD2 CASTGRGFVDEQYF TGTGCCAGCACCGGGAGGGGGTTCGTCGACGAGCAGTACTTC
TRBJ1-4 NA TRBV28 NA CASRGGRVLFF TGTGCCAGCAGGGGGGGGAGGGTTCTGTTTTTT
TRBJ2-1 NA TRBV14 TRBD1 CASSQGLSGQGAKGWYNEQFF TGTGCCAGCAGCCAAGGCCTCTCGGGACAGGGGGCGAAGGGATGGTACAATGAGCAGTTCTTC
TRBJ2-7 NA TRBV7-2 TRBD2 CASSLDLAGAPHEQYF TGTGCCAGCAGCTTAGACTTAGCGGGGGCCCCACACGAGCAGTACTTC
TRBJ1-1 NA TRBV9 NA CASSVASPGHTEAFF TGTGCCAGCAGCGTAGCGTCTCCTGGTCACACTGAAGCTTTCTTT
TRBJ2-1 NA TRBV9 NA CASSGGGHVYNEQFF TGTGCCAGCAGCGGAGGGGGGCACGTGTACAATGAGCAGTTCTTC
TRBJ1-5 NA TRBV11-3 NA CASSLAKKARQPQHF TGTGCCAGCAGCTTAGCTAAGAAAGCGCGTCAGCCCCAGCATTTT
TRBJ2-3 NA TRBV6-4 TRBD1 CASSAGTGETDTQYF TGTGCCAGCAGTGCTGGGACAGGGGAGACAGATACGCAGTATTTT
TRBJ2-1 NA TRBV28 NA CASSLTGRFFF TGTGCCAGCAGTTTAACGGGCCGGTTTTTCTTC
TRBJ2-7 NA TRBV4-2 TRBD1 CASSQDDDRGYEQYF TGTGCCAGCAGCCAAGACGACGACAGGGGGTACGAGCAGTACTTC
TRBJ2-6 NA TRBV27 NA CASSLFNQVPSGANVLTF TGTGCCAGCAGTTTATTTAACCAGGTACCATCTGGGGCCAACGTCCTGACTTTC
TRBJ2-7 NA TRBV2 NA CASMTVYEQYF TGTGCCAGCATGACAGTCTACGAGCAGTACTTC
TRBJ1-2 NA TRBV6-5 NA CASRDVAGGYTF TGTGCCAGCAGGGACGTCGCAGGGGGCTACACCTTC
TRBJ2-1 NA TRBV4-2 NA CASSQEFSVGEQFF TGTGCCAGCAGCCAAGAATTCTCGGTTGGTGAGCAGTTCTTC
TRBJ1-5 NA TRBV15 NA CATSRVVHLEPQHF TGTGCCACCAGCAGGGTCGTTCACCTTGAACCCCAGCATTTT
TRBJ1-2 NA TRBV6-2/TRBV6-3 TRBD1 CASSYLRDRASNYGYTF TGTGCCAGCAGTTACCTCCGGGACAGGGCTTCCAACTATGGCTACACCTTC
TRBJ1-2 NA TRBV11-2 NA CASSLQLANYGYTF TGTGCCAGCAGCCTGCAGTTAGCTAACTATGGCTACACCTTC
TRBJ2-7 NA TRBV28 NA CASSLTGGIPYEQYF TGTGCCAGCAGTTTGACCGGAGGGATCCCCTACGAGCAGTACTTC
TRBJ2-1 once TRBV25-1 NA CASAAHRTYNEQFF TGTGCCAGCGCCGCTCACCGCACTTACAATGAGCAGTTCTTC
TRBJ2-1 NA TRBV15 NA CATSPIRRHEQFF TGTGCCACCAGCCCTATCCGTCGTCATGAGCAGTTCTTC
TRBJ2-3 NA TRBV5-1 TRBD2 CASSWAPGTSGTSTDTQYF TGCGCCAGCAGCTGGGCACCCGGGACTAGCGGGACTAGCACAGATACGCAGTATTTT
TRBJ2-3 once TRBV11-3 TRBD2 CASSSSTIAGRTDTQYF TGTGCCAGCAGCTCCAGCACGATAGCGGGGCGCACAGATACGCAGTATTTT
TRBJ1-5 NA TRBV12-5 NA CASGSAVGINQPQHF TGTGCTAGTGGTTCGGCGGTGGGGATCAATCAGCCCCAGCATTTT